Listed below are T cell receptor beta chains from one sample, sequenced in a study of shared clonotypes between healthy human individuals. Data came from immunoSEQ multiplex PCR; TCRdb stores just in-frame clones and leaves some out. Here the sample spans millions of clones, about 95% being singletons. The source material was naive CD8+ T cells sorted from blood. The origin of the receptors is a man younger than 35 in good health. Each CDR3 is given with its conserved first and last residue. D genes are given only for firm matches.

>TRBJ2-1|TRBV15|TRBD2
CATRAQPSGNNEQFF
>TRBJ1-2|TRBV7-9|-
CASSLEGTGHYGYTF
>TRBJ2-7|TRBV5-6|TRBD1
CASSSPGQGIYEQYF
>TRBJ2-7|TRBV6-1|-
CASNPGPFSYEQYF
>TRBJ1-4|TRBV6-6|-
CASSSSLTNEKLFF
>TRBJ2-1|TRBV27|TRBD1
CASSFGTGGNEQFF
>TRBJ1-2|TRBV2|-
CASSGGSYGYTF
>TRBJ2-1|TRBV28|-
CASSFPLDEQFF
>TRBJ2-5|TRBV5-4|TRBD1
CASSWPGQGQETQYF
>TRBJ2-7|TRBV2|-
CASSEDSTYF
>TRBJ2-7|TRBV6-1|-
CASSVRGPYEQYF
>TRBJ1-3|TRBV5-4|-
CASSLAGTVSGNTIYF
>TRBJ2-5|TRBV4-3|-
CASSQETGTQETQYF
>TRBJ2-3|TRBV11-3|TRBD2
CASSLWGGDGTDTQYF
>TRBJ1-2|TRBV6-1|-
CASRGQGLNYGYTF
>TRBJ2-3|TRBV11-2|TRBD1
CASVAVGGPTDTQYF
>TRBJ2-3|TRBV9|-
CASSGPPGTASTDTQYF
>TRBJ1-2|TRBV19|-
CASSIGFPGGYTF
>TRBJ2-5|TRBV21-1|-
CASSIRAVRGETQYF
>TRBJ2-2|TRBV4-3|-
CASSQGEGANTGELFF
>TRBJ1-5|TRBV19|-
CASSIWVGDQPQHF
>TRBJ2-5|TRBV7-9|-
CASSLDKQGLETQYF
>TRBJ2-5|TRBV4-2|-
CASSQEWGRVGETQYF
>TRBJ2-3|TRBV4-1|TRBD2
CASSQEASGGEADTQYF
>TRBJ2-6|TRBV5-1|TRBD2
CASSFLAGASGANVLTF
>TRBJ2-1|TRBV19|-
CASSPGPYPSNEQFF
>TRBJ1-1|TRBV13|TRBD1
CASSHGTGALNTEAFF
>TRBJ2-1|TRBV7-2|TRBD2
CASSLTAGGYNEQFF
>TRBJ2-7|TRBV5-6|-
CASSLGGRAFQDEQYF
>TRBJ1-1|TRBV7-9|-
CASSSPLGTEAFF
>TRBJ2-7|TRBV27|-
CASSLTGGSYEQYF
>TRBJ1-3|TRBV11-2|-
CASSLEESSGNTIYF
>TRBJ2-1|TRBV7-2|TRBD2
CASSPGTSGRGHNEQFF